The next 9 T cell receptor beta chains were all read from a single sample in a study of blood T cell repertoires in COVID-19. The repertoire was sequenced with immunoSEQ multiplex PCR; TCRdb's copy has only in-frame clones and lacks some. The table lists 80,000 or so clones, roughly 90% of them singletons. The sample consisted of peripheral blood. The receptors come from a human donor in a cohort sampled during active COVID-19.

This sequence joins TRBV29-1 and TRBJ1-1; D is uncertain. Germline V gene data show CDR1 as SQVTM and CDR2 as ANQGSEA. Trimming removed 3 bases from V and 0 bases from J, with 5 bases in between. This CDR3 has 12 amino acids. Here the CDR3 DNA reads TGCAGCGTTGATTCTTTGAACACTGAAGCTTTCTTT. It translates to CSVDSLNTEAFF.

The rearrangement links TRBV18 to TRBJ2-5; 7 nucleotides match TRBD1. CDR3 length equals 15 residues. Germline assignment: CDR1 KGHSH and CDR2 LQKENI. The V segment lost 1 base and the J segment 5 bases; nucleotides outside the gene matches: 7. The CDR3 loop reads CASSPRTGQGETQYF. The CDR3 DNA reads TGTGCCAGCTCACCACGGACAGGCCAGGGCGAGACCCAGTACTTC. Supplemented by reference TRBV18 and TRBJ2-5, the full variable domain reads NAGVMQNPRHLVRRRGQEARLRCSPMKGHSHVYWYRQLPEEGLKFMVYLQKENIIDESGMPKERFSAEFPKEGPSILRIQQVVRGDSAAYFCASSPRTGQGETQYFGPGTRLLVL.

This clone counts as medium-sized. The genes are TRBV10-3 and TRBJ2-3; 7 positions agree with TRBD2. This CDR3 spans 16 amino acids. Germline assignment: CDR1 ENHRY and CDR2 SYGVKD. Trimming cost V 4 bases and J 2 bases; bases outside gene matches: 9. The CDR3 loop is CAISGGGRGPTDTQYF. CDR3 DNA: TGTGCCATCAGTGGAGGAGGGAGGGGCCCCACAGATACGCAGTATTTT.

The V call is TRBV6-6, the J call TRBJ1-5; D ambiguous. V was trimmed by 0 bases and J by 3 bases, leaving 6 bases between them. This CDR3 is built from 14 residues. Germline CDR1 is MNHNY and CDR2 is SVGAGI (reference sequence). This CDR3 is CASSYSVDNQPQHF. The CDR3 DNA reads TGTGCCAGCAGTTACTCGGTAGACAATCAGCCCCAGCATTTT.

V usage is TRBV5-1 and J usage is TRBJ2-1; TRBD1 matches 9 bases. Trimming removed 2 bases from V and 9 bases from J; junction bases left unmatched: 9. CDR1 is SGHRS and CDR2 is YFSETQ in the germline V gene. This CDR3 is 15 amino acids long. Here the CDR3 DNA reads TGCGCCAGCAGCTTACAACAGGGGGCAGGCGGTGAGCAGTTCTTC. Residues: CASSLQQGAGGEQFF.

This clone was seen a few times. CDR3 sequence reads: CASSQYRGTEAFF. The CDR3 region has the DNA TGTGCCAGCAGCCAGTATCGGGGGACTGAAGCTTTCTTT. This sequence joins TRBV3-1 (or the pseudogene TRBV3-2) and TRBJ1-1; tentatively, D is TRBD1 (5 bases). This CDR3 region has 13 residues. Germline V gives CDR1 LGHDT, CDR2 YNNKEL (reference sequence). V dropped 3 bases and J dropped 5 bases, with 10 bases sitting between them.

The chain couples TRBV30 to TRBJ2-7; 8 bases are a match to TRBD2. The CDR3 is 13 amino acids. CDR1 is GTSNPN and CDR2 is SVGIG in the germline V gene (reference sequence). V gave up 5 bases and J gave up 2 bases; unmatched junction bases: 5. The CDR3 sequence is CAWGSSGPYEQYF. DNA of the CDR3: TGTGCCTGGGGTTCTAGCGGGCCCTACGAGCAGTACTTC.

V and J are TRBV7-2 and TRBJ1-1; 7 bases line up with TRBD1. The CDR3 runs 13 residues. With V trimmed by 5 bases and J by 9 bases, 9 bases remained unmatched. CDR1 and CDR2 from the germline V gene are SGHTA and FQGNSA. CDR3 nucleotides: TGTGCCAGCAGCGCGGGACAGACTGGCCAAGCTTTCTTT. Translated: CASSAGQTGQAFF. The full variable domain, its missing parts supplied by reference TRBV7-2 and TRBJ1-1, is GAGVSQSPSNKVTEKGKDVELRCDPISGHTALYWYRQSLGQGLEFLIYFQGNSAPDKSGLPSDRFSAERTGGSVSTLTIQRTQQEDSAVYLCASSAGQTGQAFFGQGTRLTVV.

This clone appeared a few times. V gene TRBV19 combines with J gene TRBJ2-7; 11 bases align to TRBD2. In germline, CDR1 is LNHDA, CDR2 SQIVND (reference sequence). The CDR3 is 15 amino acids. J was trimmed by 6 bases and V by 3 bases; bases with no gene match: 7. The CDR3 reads CASSITSGRGFEQYF. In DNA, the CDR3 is TGTGCCAGTAGTATTACTAGCGGGAGAGGTTTCGAGCAGTACTTC.